Presented here are 8 T cell receptor beta chains from one specimen sequenced in a study of T cell repertoires in aging, cancer and after chemotherapy. TCR beta rearrangements were amplified from peripheral blood genomic DNA. TRB rearrangements spanning V, D and J were amplified using mixed TRB-A/B primers. TCRdb reprocessed the multiplex PCR reads with MiXCR, giving one entry per CDR3 protein. The table includes roughly 10,000 distinct CDR3 sequences, more than 20% detected once. Sequencing used blood. The source is a human donor in good health.

The V call is TRBV19, the J call TRBJ2-3; TRBD2 aligns across 11 bases. Germline values: CDR1 LNHDA, CDR2 SQIVND (reference sequence). This CDR3 spans 16 amino acids. V shed 5 bases and J 4 bases; nucleotides not matched to a gene: 8. Written as DNA, the CDR3 is TGTGCCAGTAGTGCCCCTTTAGCGGGGGGGTCAGATACGCAGTATTTT. Protein: CASSAPLAGGSDTQYF.

This clonotype was seen only a few times. This rearrangement joins TRBV6-5 to TRBJ1-2; a possible D gene is TRBD1 (5 bases). Trimming stripped 5 bases from V and 6 bases from J, with 10 bases between. The germline CDR1 and CDR2 sequences are MNHEY and SVGAGI. The CDR3 length is 12 residues. The CDR3, as DNA: TGTGCCAGCAGTCTCCGGGGGAATGGCTACACCTTC. This translates into CASSLRGNGYTF.

The V and J genes are TRBV5-6 and TRBJ2-7, with D possibly being TRBD2 (7 bases). The CDR3 covers 16 residues. CDR1 and CDR2 from the germline V gene are SGHDT and YYEEEE. V was pared by 0 bases and J by 4 bases, with 17 bases between. DNA of the CDR3: TGTGCCAGCAGCTTGGGCGGGGGCGAATATCTATACGAGCAGTACTTC. This translates into CASSLGGGEYLYEQYF. The full variable domain, completed using reference TRBV5-6 and TRBJ2-7, is DAGVTQSPTHLIKTRGQQVTLRCSPKSGHDTVSWYQQALGQGPQFIFQYYEEEERQRGNFPDRFSGHQFPNYSSELNVNALLLGDSALYLCASSLGGGEYLYEQYFGPGTRLTVT.

The rearrangement joins TRBV19 to TRBJ2-1; 9 positions agree with TRBD2. The V and J ends lost 1 base and 8 bases, in that order; junction bases with no gene match: 6. The CDR3 is 15 amino acids. The germline CDR1 and CDR2 sequences are LNHDA and SQIVND (reference sequence). CDR3 sequence: CASSIGSGGIHEQFF. The CDR3 nucleotides read TGTGCCAGTAGTATAGGTAGCGGGGGCATCCATGAGCAGTTCTTC. Full variable domain (rest looked up from reference TRBV19 and TRBJ2-1): DGGITQSPKYLFRKEGQNVTLSCEQNLNHDAMYWYRQDPGQGLRLIYYSQIVNDFQKGDIAEGYSVSREKKESFPLTVTSAQKNPTAFYLCASSIGSGGIHEQFFGPGTRLTVL.

This sequence joins TRBV20-1 and TRBJ2-5, with D uncertain. The CDR3 loop spans 12 amino acids. The germline gives CDR1 DFQATT, CDR2 SNEGSKA (reference sequence). The ends were cut back, 6 bases at V and 5 bases at J, with 13 bases in the middle. In DNA, the CDR3 is TGCAGTGCCCGGCTGTCGGGCGAGACCCAGTACTTC. Translated: CSARLSGETQYF.

This clonotype is deemed medium-sized (0.01 to 0.1%). The chain couples TRBV27 to TRBJ1-2, with a possible D match to TRBD1 (5 bases). The CDR3 is 16 amino acids. Trimming left V 6 bases short and J 1 base short, with 18 bases between. Germline V gene data show CDR1 as MNHEY and CDR2 as SMNVEV (reference sequence). The CDR3 DNA reads as TGTGCCAGCAGCCGGCTTGGGGACCGAAATAACTATGGCTACACCTTC. This sequence encodes CASSRLGDRNNYGYTF.

This clonotype is medium-sized (0.01 to 0.1%) within its sample. J is TRBJ2-3 and V is TRBV20-1; D is ambiguous. Germline V gives CDR1 DFQATT, CDR2 SNEGSKA (reference sequence). The CDR3 is made up of 18 amino acids. V lost 0 bases and J lost 0, with 19 bases in between. CDR3 in DNA: TGCAGTGCTAGAGATCATACGAAGACGTCGACTAGCACAGATACGCAGTATTTT. Translating it yields CSARDHTKTSTSTDTQYF.

This chain uses TRBV6-1 with TRBJ1-1; D gene unclear. Trimming removed 6 bases from V and 5 bases from J, with 13 bases in between. CDR1 and CDR2 (germline): MNHNS, SASEGT. The CDR3 loop spans 13 amino acids. The DNA of the CDR3 is TGTGCCAGCAGAGGACTCAGCGGGACTGAAGCTTTCTTT. This codes for CASRGLSGTEAFF.